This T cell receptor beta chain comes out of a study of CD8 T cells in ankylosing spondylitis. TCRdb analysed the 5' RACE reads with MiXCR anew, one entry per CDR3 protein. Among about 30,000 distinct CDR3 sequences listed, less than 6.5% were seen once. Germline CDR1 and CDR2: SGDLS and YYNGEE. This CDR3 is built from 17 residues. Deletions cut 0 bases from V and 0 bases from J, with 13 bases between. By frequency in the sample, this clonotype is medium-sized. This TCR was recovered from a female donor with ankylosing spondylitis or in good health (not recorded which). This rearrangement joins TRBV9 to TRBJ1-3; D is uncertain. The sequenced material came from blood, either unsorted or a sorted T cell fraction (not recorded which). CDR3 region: CASSVDPPGFSGNTIYF. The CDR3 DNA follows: TGTGCCAGCAGCGTAGATCCTCCCGGCTTCTCTGGAAACACCATATATTTT.